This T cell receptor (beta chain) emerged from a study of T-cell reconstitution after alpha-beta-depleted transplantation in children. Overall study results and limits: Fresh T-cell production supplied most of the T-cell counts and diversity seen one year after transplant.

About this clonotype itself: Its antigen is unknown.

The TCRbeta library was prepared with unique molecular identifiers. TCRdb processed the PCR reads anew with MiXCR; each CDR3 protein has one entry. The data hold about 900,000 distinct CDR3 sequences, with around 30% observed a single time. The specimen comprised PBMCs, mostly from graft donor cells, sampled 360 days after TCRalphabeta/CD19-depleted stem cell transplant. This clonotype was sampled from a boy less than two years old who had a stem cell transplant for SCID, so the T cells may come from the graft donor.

The CDR3 DNA is TGTGCCACCAGCAGAGACTCCAGTATAGCCTACGAGCAGTACTTC. Its protein is CATSRDSSIAYEQYF. The gene calls are TRBV15 and TRBJ2-7, with D hard to call. Looked up from germline, CDR1 is LNHNV and CDR2 is YYDKDF (reference sequence). The CDR3 loop spans 15 amino acids. V was cut by 0 bases and J by 2 bases, with 11 bases left in between.